A selection of T cell receptor beta chains follows, all from one sample in a study of cytomegalovirus exposure and HLA in healthy donors. Assay used: immunoSEQ multiplex PCR; TCRdb lists only in-frame clones, some missing. This repertoire shows approximately 110,000 clones, about 93% found once; its top ten account for roughly 1.2%. The sample comprised PBMCs. Receptor source: a woman in her late teens or twenties in good health and CMV-seronegative. The CDR3 runs from the conserved cysteine through the conserved F or W. The D gene is left open where the match is weak. Only some rows state a clone size, as once, few, many or a class for expanded clones.

d_gene	v_gene	abundance	j_gene	CDR3aa	CDR3nt
NA	TRBV5-1	NA	TRBJ2-2	CASRYGPGQSGELFF	TGCGCCAGCAGATACGGTCCAGGGCAATCCGGGGAGCTGTTTTTT
TRBD1	TRBV2	NA	TRBJ2-2	CASLEQGARNTGELFF	TGTGCCAGCTTGGAGCAGGGGGCCCGGAACACCGGGGAGCTGTTTTTT
TRBD1	TRBV5-5	NA	TRBJ2-7	CASSFTGDEQYF	TGTGCCAGCAGCTTTACAGGGGACGAGCAGTACTTC
TRBD1	TRBV5-1	NA	TRBJ1-2	CASSFRGRADGYTF	TGCGCCAGCAGCTTCAGGGGGCGCGCGGATGGCTACACCTTC
NA	TRBV7-2	NA	TRBJ1-4	CASSPQSATNEKLFF	TGTGCCAGCAGCCCACAGAGTGCAACTAATGAAAAACTGTTTTTT
TRBD1	TRBV4-1	NA	TRBJ1-5	CASSPGQGGQPQHF	TGCGCCAGCAGCCCGGGACAGGGGGGTCAGCCCCAGCATTTT
TRBD1	TRBV6-5	NA	TRBJ2-7	CASSGQGTYEQYF	TGTGCCAGCAGTGGACAGGGGACCTACGAGCAGTACTTC
NA	TRBV2	few	TRBJ2-7	CASSVDRAYEQYF	TGTGCCAGCAGTGTGGACAGAGCCTACGAGCAGTACTTC
TRBD1	TRBV5-6	NA	TRBJ1-1	CASSTDRQLVQAFF	TGTGCCAGCAGCACGGACAGGCAGTTGGTGCAAGCTTTCTTT
TRBD2	TRBV7-3	NA	TRBJ2-7	CASSLTGLATYEQYF	TGTGCCAGCAGCTTAACCGGACTAGCCACCTACGAGCAGTACTTC
TRBD1	TRBV6-5	NA	TRBJ1-5	CASSFGQEGQPQHF	TGTGCCAGCAGTTTTGGACAGGAGGGACAGCCCCAGCATTTT
NA	TRBV9	NA	TRBJ1-1	CASSVSEGNTEAFF	TGTGCCAGCAGCGTATCCGAGGGGAACACTGAAGCTTTCTTT
NA	TRBV2	NA	TRBJ2-5	CASSGGVGETQYF	TGTGCCAGCAGTGGGGGGGTTGGTGAGACCCAGTACTTC
NA	TRBV11-2	NA	TRBJ2-5	CASSHTGWSYQETQYF	TGTGCCAGCAGCCACACAGGTTGGTCGTACCAAGAGACCCAGTACTTC
TRBD1	TRBV6-1	NA	TRBJ2-1	CASSVGQYNEQFF	TGTGCCAGCAGTGTGGGACAGTACAATGAGCAGTTCTTC
NA	TRBV20-1	few	TRBJ1-6	CSARNRATLHF	TGCAGTGCTAGAAACAGGGCGACCCTCCACTTT
NA	TRBV6-6	NA	TRBJ2-7	CASSYLGDSTYEQYF	TGTGCCAGCAGTTACCTCGGGGACTCGACCTACGAGCAGTACTTC
NA	TRBV27	NA	TRBJ2-3	CASRGLSDTQYF	TGTGCCAGCCGGGGTCTTTCAGATACGCAGTATTTT
NA	TRBV28	NA	TRBJ1-2	CASSPGGYTTNYGYTF	TGTGCCAGCAGTCCGGGCGGGTACACGACTAACTATGGCTACACCTTC
TRBD2	TRBV29-1	NA	TRBJ2-7	CSVDGLAGPSSYEQYF	TGCAGCGTTGATGGACTAGCGGGGCCTAGCTCCTACGAGCAGTACTTC
TRBD1	TRBV5-1	NA	TRBJ2-1	CASSYRDRGFDEQFF	TGCGCCAGCAGCTACCGGGACAGGGGGTTCGATGAGCAGTTCTTC
TRBD2	TRBV6-4	NA	TRBJ2-7	CASRRQAGASYEQYF	TGTGCCAGCAGACGTCAAGCGGGAGCCTCATACGAGCAGTACTTC
TRBD2	TRBV7-6	NA	TRBJ2-1	CASSLFAGGSGEQFF	TGTGCCAGCAGCTTATTTGCGGGGGGATCCGGTGAGCAGTTCTTC
TRBD2	TRBV12-5	NA	TRBJ2-1	CASGLVRVGGVYNEQFF	TGTGCTAGTGGTTTGGTACGGGTCGGGGGGGTCTACAATGAGCAGTTCTTC
NA	TRBV28	NA	TRBJ2-7	CASCLLRMEQYF	TGTGCCAGCTGCCTCCTACGAATGGAGCAGTACTTC
NA	TRBV30	NA	TRBJ2-3	CAWSVKGVSDTQYF	TGTGCCTGGAGTGTAAAGGGAGTTTCAGATACGCAGTATTTT
NA	TRBV19	NA	TRBJ1-6	CASSIVAANNSPLHF	TGTGCCAGTAGTATAGTGGCCGCCAATAATTCACCCCTCCACTTT
NA	TRBV6-1	NA	TRBJ2-7	CASAWTDIYEQYF	TGTGCCAGCGCTTGGACAGACATCTACGAGCAGTACTTC
TRBD2	TRBV7-3	NA	TRBJ2-7	CASSQERESEQYF	TGTGCCAGCAGCCAAGAGCGGGAGTCCGAGCAGTACTTC
TRBD2	TRBV5-1	NA	TRBJ2-7	CASSPREGLYEQYF	TGCGCCAGCAGCCCGCGGGAGGGCCTATACGAGCAGTACTTC
TRBD2	TRBV11-2	NA	TRBJ2-7	CASSLFGREEGEQYF	TGTGCCAGCAGCTTATTCGGGCGGGAGGAGGGTGAGCAGTACTTC
TRBD1	TRBV10-2	NA	TRBJ1-6	CASSENQGANSPLHF	TGCGCCAGCAGTGAGAATCAGGGGGCTAATTCACCCCTCCACTTT
NA	TRBV4-1	NA	TRBJ1-2	CASSQGDSDYGYTF	TGCGCCAGCAGCCAAGGAGACAGCGACTATGGCTACACCTTC
TRBD1	TRBV5-1	NA	TRBJ1-4	CASSLQGQVNEKLFF	TGCGCCAGCAGCTTACAGGGGCAGGTTAATGAAAAACTGTTTTTT
TRBD1	TRBV6-1	NA	TRBJ1-5	CASQEDRGNNQPQHF	TGTGCCAGTCAAGAAGACAGGGGGAACAATCAGCCCCAGCATTTT